The rows below give T cell receptor beta chains drawn from one sample of a study of blood T cell repertoires in COVID-19. TCRdb keeps only in-frame clones here, not all; method: immunoSEQ multiplex PCR. The table has roughly 50,000 clones, roughly 90% seen once. Sequencing used peripheral blood. The receptors were gathered from a human donor in a cohort sampled during active COVID-19. Both conserved end residues are part of each CDR3. D genes are given only for firm matches. The size entry is marked missing in some rows and otherwise reads once, few, many or a size class.

j_call v_call d_call clone_size cdr3_aa cdr3_nt
TRBJ2-2 TRBV7-3 TRBD1 - CASSWLGGQGVTGELFF TGTGCCAGCAGCTGGTTAGGCGGACAGGGGGTGACCGGGGAGCTGTTTTTT
TRBJ1-6 TRBV4-3 - - CASSQETWGSRSPLHF TGCGCCAGCAGCCAAGAGACGTGGGGCAGCCGTTCACCCCTCCACTTT
TRBJ2-1 TRBV7-9 - - CASSLRDSDNEQFF TGTGCCAGCAGCTTAAGGGACTCAGACAATGAGCAGTTCTTC
TRBJ2-5 TRBV5-4 TRBD1 - CASSFGAKQGLAQETQYF TGTGCCAGCAGTTTTGGCGCGAAACAGGGGTTGGCCCAAGAGACCCAGTACTTC
TRBJ2-5 TRBV9 TRBD1 - CASSWDRGHEETQYF TGTGCCAGCAGCTGGGACAGGGGTCACGAAGAGACCCAGTACTTC
TRBJ1-6 TRBV7-2 - - CASSLEEGSPLHF TGTGCCAGCAGCTTAGAGGAGGGCTCACCCCTCCACTTT
TRBJ2-3 TRBV4-3 TRBD2 - CASSRRGTSGADTQYF TGCGCCAGCAGCCGCCGCGGGACTAGCGGGGCCGATACGCAGTATTTT
TRBJ2-6 TRBV6-2/TRBV6-3 - - CASSYAYSGSGANVLTF TGTGCCAGCAGTTACGCCTATTCAGGCTCTGGGGCCAACGTCCTGACTTTC
TRBJ2-1 TRBV19 TRBD2 - CASSTRGGLIYNEQFF TGTGCCAGTAGTACGCGGGGGGGGCTGATCTACAATGAGCAGTTCTTC
TRBJ2-7 TRBV4-2 TRBD1 - CASSPGTDPSYEQYF TGTGCCAGCAGCCCCGGGACAGACCCATCCTACGAGCAGTACTTC
TRBJ2-2 TRBV5-6 - - CASSLFQRLNTGELFF TGTGCCAGCAGCTTGTTCCAGCGGCTAAACACCGGGGAGCTGTTTTTT
TRBJ1-2 TRBV29-1 - - CSVGSPGTNYGYTF TGCAGCGTTGGGTCCCCCGGGACTAACTATGGCTACACCTTC
TRBJ2-3 TRBV7-6 TRBD2 - CASSLYGTSGGLTDTQYF TGTGCCAGCAGCCTCTACGGGACTAGCGGGGGGCTCACAGATACGCAGTATTTT
TRBJ2-7 TRBV27 - - CASSFGGSKNTYEQYF TGTGCCAGCAGTTTTGGGGGGTCAAAAAACACCTACGAGCAGTACTTC
TRBJ1-1 TRBV16 TRBD1 - CASSQTGQGAFF TGTGCCAGCAGCCAAACTGGACAGGGAGCTTTCTTT
TRBJ2-2 TRBV2 TRBD1 once CASRVDRGYTGELFF TGTGCCAGCAGAGTCGACAGGGGGTACACCGGGGAGCTGTTTTTT
TRBJ2-2 TRBV10-3 - once CAINPGLGDTGELFF TGTGCCATCAATCCGGGACTCGGTGACACCGGGGAGCTGTTTTTT
TRBJ1-6 TRBV7-6 - - CASLYMGPQGPNSPLHF TGTGCCAGCCTGTATATGGGGCCCCAGGGTCCGAATTCACCCCTCCACTTT
TRBJ2-5 TRBV6-2/TRBV6-3 - - CASSSQAKQKTQYF TGTGCCAGCAGTTCGCAGGCTAAGCAAAAGACCCAGTACTTC
TRBJ2-5 TRBV7-2 - - CASSLGLYQETQYF TGTGCCAGCAGCTTAGGACTTTACCAAGAGACCCAGTACTTC